This TCR beta chain originates from a study of T cells of healthy individuals. In TCRdb, the 5' RACE reads were re-called with MiXCR into one record per CDR3 protein. The sample contains fewer than 90,000 distinct CDR3 sequences, roughly 5% of which appear only once. At least ten counts were recorded for this clonotype. CDR3 length: 13 residues. V trimming: 8 bases; J trimming: 3 bases; junction bases outside the gene matches: 4. Per the germline V gene, CDR1 is ENHRY and CDR2 is SYGVKD. This receptor was obtained from a female donor in good health. The chain links TRBV10-3 to TRBJ1-5, with TRBD1 matching over 7 bases. CDR3: CAIATGINQPQHF. The DNA for the CDR3 is TGTGCCATCGCGACAGGGATCAATCAGCCCCAGCATTTT.